The next 5 T cell receptor beta chains were all read from a single sample in a study of cytomegalovirus exposure and HLA in healthy donors. In the PCR, 60 Vbeta and 13 Jbeta primers were used. TCRdb's copy holds only in-frame clones and misses some; the assay was immunoSEQ multiplex PCR. The table has over 150,000 clones, about four fifths seen once; the top ten hold nearly 8.5%. The sequencing input was PBMCs. Receptors were obtained from a male donor in good health and CMV-seropositive.

The chain combines TRBV7-7 with TRBJ1-1; unclear D gene. Germline V gene lookup returns CDR1 SSHAT and CDR2 FNYEAQ (reference sequence). This CDR3 contains 15 residues. The V end was cut by 2 bases, the J end by 4 bases, with 14 bases between. CDR3 in DNA: TGTGCCAGCAGCTTACACCCGACGGGTGGCACTGAAGCTTTCTTT. Amino acid sequence: CASSLHPTGGTEAFF.

A remark on this clone: Other DNA sequences in this sample translate to the same CDR3. This chain links TRBV5-4 with TRBJ2-5, with 15 bases that match TRBD2. CDR1 SGHNT and CDR2 YYREEE come from the germline V gene (reference sequence). Trimming cost V 4 bases and J 4 bases; bases outside gene matches: 2. The CDR3 has 15 residues. CDR3 loop: CASSPGLAGGETQYF. The DNA of the CDR3 is TGTGCCAGCAGCCCGGGACTAGCGGGGGGAGAGACCCAGTACTTC.

The chain combines TRBV6-5 with TRBJ2-2, with 9 bases lining up with TRBD1. Germline V gene lookup returns CDR1 MNHEY and CDR2 SVGAGI. V shed 6 bases, J shed 5 bases, and the junction held 4 bases outside the gene matches. The CDR3 sequence is 14 residues long. CDR3 in DNA: TGTGCCAGCAGGGGGACAGGGCCGACCGGGGAGCTGTTTTTT. Amino acids: CASRGTGPTGELFF.

The V and J genes are TRBV18 and TRBJ1-1; maybe TRBD1 (5 bases). V was pared by 3 bases and J by 11 bases, with 19 bases between. The CDR3 extends over 14 amino acids. CDR1 and CDR2 (germline): KGHSH, LQKENI. This CDR3 is CASSPPPGGGDAFF. The CDR3 DNA reads TGTGCCAGCTCACCTCCGCCGGGGGGAGGCGACGCTTTCTTT.

This clone was recorded only once. The chain carries TRBV2 and TRBJ2-5, with D unclear. The J call may not be correct, given that the DNA end is closer to TRBJ2-7. Germline V lookup: CDR1 SNHLY, CDR2 FYNNEI. CDR3 size: 13 residues. CDR3 residues: CASSVIPFYEQYF. The DNA for the CDR3 is TGTGCCAGCAGTGTCATTCCGTTCTACGAGCAGTACTTC.